Presented here are 24 T cell receptor beta chains from one specimen sequenced in a study of T cell responses to AZD1222 COVID-19 vaccine. Using immunoSEQ multiplex PCR, the repertoire was profiled, and TCRdb retains in-frame clones only, with some absent. The repertoire has about 130,000 clones, 89% of them found once; the top ten carry 1.5% to 1.9%. The source was peripheral blood, collected on day 0 of AZD1222 vaccination. The origin of the receptors is an adult in good health.

This rearrangement joins TRBV3-1 (or the pseudogene TRBV3-2) to TRBJ2-7; TRBD2 is a possible D gene (6 bases). Germline CDR1 LGHDT, CDR2 YNNKEL (reference sequence). Trimming pared 0 bases from V and 1 base from J, leaving 19 bases between. The CDR3 is 18 amino acids. DNA for the CDR3: TGTGCCAGCAGCCAAGATAGAGGGGCCGGGACTTATTCCTACGAGCAGTACTTC. Translation: CASSQDRGAGTYSYEQYF.

V gene TRBV27 combines with J gene TRBJ2-1; D is uncertain. Trimming took off 8 bases at V and 7 bases at J, with 12 bases between the two ends. CDR3 length: 12 residues. Germline V gives CDR1 MNHEY, CDR2 SMNVEV (reference sequence). The CDR3 sequence is CASSKVGNEQFF. The CDR3 nucleotides read TGTGCCAGCTCCAAGGTCGGTAATGAGCAGTTCTTC.

This clone has a handful of counts. V usage is TRBV3-1 (or the pseudogene TRBV3-2) and J usage is TRBJ1-3, with a possible D match to TRBD1 (5 bases). The V end was cut by 0 bases, the J end by 3 bases, with 6 bases between. The CDR3 has 14 amino acids. Germline CDR1 reads LGHDT; CDR2 reads YNNKEL (reference sequence). The CDR3 is CASSQEGGGNTIYF. In DNA, the CDR3 is TGTGCCAGCAGCCAAGAGGGGGGTGGAAACACCATATATTTT.

The chain combines TRBV7-6 with TRBJ1-5; D is undetermined. Germline loops: CDR1 SGHVS, CDR2 FNYEAQ. The V end lost 1 base, the J end lost 2 bases, and 18 bases lay between the germline ends. This CDR3 contains 18 residues. The CDR3 reads CASSLEPPRRGGNQPQHF. CDR3 nucleotides: TGTGCCAGCAGCTTAGAACCTCCAAGGCGGGGAGGCAATCAGCCCCAGCATTTT.

The V and J genes are TRBV6-1 and TRBJ2-2; 7 bases fit TRBD1. This CDR3 contains 16 residues. Trimming took 2 bases from V and 4 from J; bases not matched to a gene: 7. Germline loops: CDR1 MNHNS, CDR2 SASEGT. The CDR3 reads CASSEWAGGSTGELFF. CDR3 DNA: TGTGCCAGCAGTGAATGGGCAGGGGGTAGCACCGGGGAGCTGTTTTTT.

Comments on this clone: The junction departs from germline at one end; a sequencing error may be responsible. The V and J genes are TRBV7-7 and TRBJ2-7; D remains ambiguous. There are 15 residues in the CDR3. Germline V gene lookup returns CDR1 SSHAT and CDR2 FNYEAQ (reference sequence). CDR3 in DNA: TGTGCTAGCAGCTTAGCCTACTCCAGCTCCTACGAGCAGTACTTC. Amino acid sequence: CASSLAYSSSYEQYF.

The chain uses TRBV9 and TRBJ2-7; TRBD2 matches at 14 bases. Germline assignment: CDR1 SGDLS and CDR2 YYNGEE. This CDR3 has 16 amino acids. J gave up 3 bases and V 0 bases, and 2 bases lay outside the gene matches. This chain's CDR3 is CASSVGGLAGVYEQYF. The CDR3 DNA follows: TGTGCCAGCAGCGTAGGGGGACTAGCGGGAGTCTACGAGCAGTACTTC.

The chain employs TRBV24-1 and TRBJ1-1; D possibly corresponds to TRBD1 (6 bases). Germline assignment: CDR1 KGHDR and CDR2 SFDVKD. V was clipped by 3 bases and J by 7 bases, with 20 bases between them. The CDR3 is 16 residues long. This chain's CDR3 is CATSDPRGQVPYEAFF. The CDR3 DNA reads as TGTGCCACCAGTGATCCCAGGGGACAAGTCCCTTATGAAGCTTTCTTT.

The gene calls are TRBV4-1 and TRBJ2-7; D may match TRBD1 or TRBD2 (6 bases each). Trimming took off 0 bases at V and 9 bases at J, with 15 bases between the two ends. This CDR3 has 14 amino acids. Germline V CDR1 and CDR2: MGHRA, YSYEKL. The CDR3: CASSQEAVGGVQYF. The CDR3 nucleotides read TGCGCCAGCAGCCAAGAGGCGGTCGGGGGCGTGCAGTACTTC.

The genes are TRBV5-4 and TRBJ2-3; no clear D. V lost 0 bases and J 2 bases, leaving 13 bases between the germline ends. CDR1 is SGHNT, CDR2 YYREEE, per germline (reference sequence). This CDR3 has 16 residues. The CDR3: CASSLGVSAYTDTQYF. CDR3 nucleotide sequence: TGTGCCAGCAGCTTGGGAGTCTCAGCTTACACAGATACGCAGTATTTT.

This chain joins TRBV24-1 and TRBJ2-7; 8 nucleotides agree with TRBD1. Trimming at V came to 2 bases and at J to 4 bases, leaving 9 bases not matched to a gene. Germline V CDR1 and CDR2: KGHDR, SFDVKD. The CDR3 is made up of 16 amino acids. Here the CDR3 DNA reads TGTGCCACCAGTGATTCCCCCAAGACAGGGGCATACGAGCAGTACTTC. The encoded protein is CATSDSPKTGAYEQYF.

The rearrangement links TRBV6-5 to TRBJ2-2, with 11 bases fitting TRBD1. After removal of 4 bases from V and 6 bases from J, the junction contained 7 bases not matched to a gene. The CDR3 spans 16 residues. Germline CDR1 reads MNHEY; CDR2 reads SVGAGI. This CDR3 reads CASSSPGQGVPGELFF. Written as DNA, the CDR3 is TGTGCCAGCAGTTCACCGGGACAGGGGGTTCCCGGGGAGCTGTTTTTT.

V usage is TRBV10-1 and J usage is TRBJ2-1; D remains ambiguous. In germline, CDR1 is WNHNN, CDR2 SYGVQD (reference sequence). Trimming took 4 bases from V and 8 from J, leaving 18 bases between them. This CDR3 is 15 amino acids long. The CDR3 DNA follows: TGCGCCAGCAGTGTAGGTGGGTACGGTGGGGATGAGCAGTTCTTC. Amino acids: CASSVGGYGGDEQFF.

This clone showed up just a few times. The chain couples TRBV4-3 to TRBJ1-2, with D possibly matching TRBD1 (5 bases). V lost 0 bases and J 5 bases, leaving 22 bases between the germline ends. The CDR3 contains 18 residues. CDR1 LGHNA and CDR2 YSLEER come from the germline V gene. CDR3 loop: CASSQEISWTMGQYGYTF. The CDR3 region has the DNA TGCGCCAGCAGCCAAGAGATCTCCTGGACTATGGGGCAATATGGCTACACCTTC.

The rearrangement uses TRBV5-4 and TRBJ2-5; no firm D call. Between the trimmed V and J ends, which lost 4 bases and 5 bases, there was a span of 12 bases. The CDR3 length is 13 residues. In germline, CDR1 is SGHNT, CDR2 YYREEE (reference sequence). The CDR3 sequence is CASSQESVETQYF. In nucleotides, the CDR3 is TGTGCCAGCAGCCAAGAAAGCGTGGAGACCCAGTACTTC.

The chain employs TRBV28 and TRBJ1-1, with D perhaps matching TRBD1 (5 bases). With 1 base removed from V and 6 bases from J, the gap between germline ends came to 9 bases. Germline V gene sequence: CDR1 MDHEN, CDR2 SYDVKM. The CDR3 totals 13 residues. CDR3 residues: CASSLLMGAEAFF. The CDR3 coding sequence is TGTGCCAGCAGTTTATTGATGGGGGCTGAAGCTTTCTTT.

This clone was seen only once. This rearrangement joins TRBV2 to TRBJ2-5; no clear D gene. Looked up from germline, CDR1 is SNHLY and CDR2 is FYNNEI. The V end was cut by 2 bases, the J end by 5 bases, with 3 bases between. CDR3 size: 11 residues. Here the CDR3 reads CASSELETQYF. The CDR3 coding sequence is TGTGCCAGCAGTGAACTGGAGACCCAGTACTTC. The complete variable domain, with remaining parts taken from reference TRBV2 and TRBJ2-5, reads EPEVTQTPSHQVTQMGQEVILRCVPISNHLYFYWYRQILGQKVEFLVSFYNNEISEKSEIFDDQFSVERPDGSNFTLKIRSTKLEDSAMYFCASSELETQYFGPGTRLLVL.

The chain couples TRBV12-3 or TRBV12-4 to TRBJ2-7; D ambiguous. The V gene lost 6 bases and the J gene lost 5 bases, with 14 bases spanning the gap. The CDR3 has 13 amino acids. Written as DNA, the CDR3 is TGTGCCAGCAGCTACCCGCCTACCCACGAGCAGTACTTC. Protein: CASSYPPTHEQYF.

The genes are TRBV5-5 and TRBJ2-7; TRBD1 matches at 10 bases. V shed 5 bases and J 7 bases; nucleotides not matched to a gene: 9. Germline CDR1 and CDR2: SGHKS and YYEKEE (reference sequence). CDR3 length: 14 amino acids. CDR3 sequence (DNA): TGTGCCAGCAGGATGACAGGGGGCGCCCGGGAGCAGTACTTC. Encoded protein: CASRMTGGAREQYF.

The V gene is TRBV11-2, the J gene TRBJ2-7; 7 nucleotides agree with TRBD2. V was clipped by 5 bases and J by 6 bases; unmatched bases: 16. Germline-derived CDR1 and CDR2 are SGHAT and FQNNGV. The CDR3 runs to 16 residues. CDR3 in DNA: TGTGCCAGCAGCCCACTTTCCGGGGGGATCCATGTCGAGCAGTACTTC. This gives the protein CASSPLSGGIHVEQYF.

This chain connects TRBV5-1 to TRBJ2-7; tentative D call: TRBD1 (6 bases). CDR1 is SGHRS and CDR2 is YFSETQ in the germline V gene. V gave up 1 base and J gave up 6 bases, with 8 bases separating them. There are 12 residues in the CDR3. CDR3 residues: CASSLLGGEQYF. CDR3 sequence (DNA): TGCGCCAGCAGCTTGCTAGGGGGCGAGCAGTACTTC. Combining the CDR3 with reference TRBV5-1 and TRBJ2-7 gives the whole variable domain KAGVTQTPRYLIKTRGQQVTLSCSPISGHRSVSWYQQTPGQGLQFLFEYFSETQRNKGNFPGRFSGRQFSNSRSEMNVSTLELGDSALYLCASSLLGGEQYFGPGTRLTVT.

The chain recombines TRBV15 with TRBJ1-2; the D gene is possibly TRBD1 (5 bases). In germline, CDR1 is LNHNV, CDR2 YYDKDF (reference sequence). The CDR3 runs to 14 residues. V lost 1 base and J 7 bases, leaving 13 bases between the germline ends. This chain's CDR3 is CATSRAQGRSGYTF. CDR3 nucleotides: TGTGCCACCAGCAGAGCTCAGGGTAGGAGTGGCTACACCTTC.

This clone was seen just once. This chain links TRBV24-1 with TRBJ2-3, with TRBD1 identical over 7 bases. This CDR3 comprises 16 residues. V gave up 0 bases and J gave up 2 bases; unmatched junction bases: 4. Looked up from germline, CDR1 is KGHDR and CDR2 is SFDVKD. Written as DNA, the CDR3 is TGTGCCACCAGTGATTTGTGGGACAGCGCCACAGATACGCAGTATTTT. Its protein product is CATSDLWDSATDTQYF.

The chain employs TRBV2 and TRBJ2-7, with 9 bases identical to TRBD1. Germline V gene lookup returns CDR1 SNHLY and CDR2 FYNNEI. Unmatched junction bases numbered 6, after V lost 4 bases and J lost 5 bases. This CDR3 comprises 14 residues. The CDR3 is CASSGTGEFDEQYF. The DNA of the CDR3 is TGTGCCAGCAGTGGGACAGGGGAATTCGACGAGCAGTACTTC.